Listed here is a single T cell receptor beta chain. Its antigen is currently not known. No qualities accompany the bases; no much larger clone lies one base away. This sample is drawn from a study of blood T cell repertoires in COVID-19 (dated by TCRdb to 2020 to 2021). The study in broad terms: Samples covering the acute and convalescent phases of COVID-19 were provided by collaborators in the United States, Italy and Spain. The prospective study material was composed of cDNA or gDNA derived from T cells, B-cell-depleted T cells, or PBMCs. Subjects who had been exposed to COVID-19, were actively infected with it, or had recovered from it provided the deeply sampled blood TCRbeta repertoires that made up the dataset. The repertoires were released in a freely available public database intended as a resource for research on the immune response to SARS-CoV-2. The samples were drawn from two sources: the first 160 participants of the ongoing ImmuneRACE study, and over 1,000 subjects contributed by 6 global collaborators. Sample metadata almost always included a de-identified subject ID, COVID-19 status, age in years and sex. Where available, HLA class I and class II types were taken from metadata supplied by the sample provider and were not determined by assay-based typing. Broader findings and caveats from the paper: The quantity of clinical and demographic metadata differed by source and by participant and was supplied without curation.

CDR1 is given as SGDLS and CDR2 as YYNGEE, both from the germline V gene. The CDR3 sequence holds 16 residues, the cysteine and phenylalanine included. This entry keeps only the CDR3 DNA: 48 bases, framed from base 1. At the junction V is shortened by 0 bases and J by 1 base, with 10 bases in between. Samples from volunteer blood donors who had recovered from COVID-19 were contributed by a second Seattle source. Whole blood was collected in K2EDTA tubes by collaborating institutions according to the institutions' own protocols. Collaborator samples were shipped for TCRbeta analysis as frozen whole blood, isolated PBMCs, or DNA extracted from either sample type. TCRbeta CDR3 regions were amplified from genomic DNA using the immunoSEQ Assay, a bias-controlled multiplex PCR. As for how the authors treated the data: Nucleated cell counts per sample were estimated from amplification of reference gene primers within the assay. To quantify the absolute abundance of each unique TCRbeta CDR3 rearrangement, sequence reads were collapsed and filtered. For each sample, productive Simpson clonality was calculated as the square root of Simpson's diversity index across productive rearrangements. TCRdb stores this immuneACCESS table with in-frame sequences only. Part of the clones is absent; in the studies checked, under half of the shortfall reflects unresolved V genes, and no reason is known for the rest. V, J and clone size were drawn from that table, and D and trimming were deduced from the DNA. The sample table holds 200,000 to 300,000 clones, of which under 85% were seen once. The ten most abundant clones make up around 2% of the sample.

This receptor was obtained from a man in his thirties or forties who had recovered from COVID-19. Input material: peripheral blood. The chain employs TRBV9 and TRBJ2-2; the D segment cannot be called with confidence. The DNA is TGTGCCAGCAGCGTAGGACTCGCGGTGAACACCGGGGAGCTGTTTTTT. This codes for CASSVGLAVNTGELFF. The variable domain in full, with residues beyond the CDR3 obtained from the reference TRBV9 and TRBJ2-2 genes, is DSGVTQTPKHLITATGQRVTLRCSPRSGDLSVYWYQQSLDQGLQFLIQYYNGEERAKGNILERFSAQQFPDLHSELNLSSLELGDSALYFCASSVGLAVNTGELFFGEGSRLTVL.